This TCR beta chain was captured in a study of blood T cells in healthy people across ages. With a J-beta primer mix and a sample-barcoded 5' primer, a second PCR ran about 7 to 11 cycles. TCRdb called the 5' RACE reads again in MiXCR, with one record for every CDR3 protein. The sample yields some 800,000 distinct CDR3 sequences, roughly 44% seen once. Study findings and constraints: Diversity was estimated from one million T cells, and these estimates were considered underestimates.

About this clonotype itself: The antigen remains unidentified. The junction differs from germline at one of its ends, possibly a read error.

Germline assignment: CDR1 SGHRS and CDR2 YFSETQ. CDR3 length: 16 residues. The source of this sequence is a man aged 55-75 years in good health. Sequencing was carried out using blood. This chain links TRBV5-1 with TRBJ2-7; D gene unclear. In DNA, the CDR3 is TGCGCCAACAGCTTGGTTCCCCAGGCGACAAACTACGAGCAGTACTTC. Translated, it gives CANSLVPQATNYEQYF.